The clone carrying this TCR beta chain was observed at least ten times. Its antigen is not known. TCRdb itself ran the reads through MiXCR, one entry per CDR3 protein. The profile shows some 300,000 distinct CDR3 sequences, 9.6% of them singletons. This sample stems from a study of T cell repertoires in cytomegalovirus infection. As for the study in general: Public TCR beta signatures were indicative of both CMV infection and a matching HLA type.

CDR3 length: 14 amino acids. V lost 5 bases, J lost 8 bases, and 15 bases lay in between. Germline V gives CDR1 SEHNR, CDR2 FQNEAQ (reference sequence). Study outcomes and limitations: Cumulative frequency (of public TCR beta family members) identified carriers of CMV plus the relevant HLA. HLA-C-restricted CMV-specific TCR beta clonotypes were dominant in the ex vivo response.

Material for sequencing was PBMCs. The chain has TRBV7-9 and TRBJ1-4, with D hard to call. This clonotype originated in a human donor in good health (CMV status not recorded). Some clones in this sample may be carry-over from other donors' samples. The CDR3 DNA follows: TGTGCCAGCAGCCCTCCCCCCAGGAACGAAAAACTGTTTTTT. Its translation: CASSPPPRNEKLFF.